This T cell receptor (beta chain) was captured by sequencing in a study of response to subunit inactivated influenza vaccine. TCRdb independently ran MiXCR on the RT-PCR reads; one entry per CDR3 protein. The table shows roughly 500,000 distinct CDR3 sequences, with over 25% occurring only once. Germline-derived CDR1 and CDR2 are SGHTA and FQGNSA. This CDR3 comprises 12 residues. V lost 2 bases and J lost 7, with 6 bases in between. Whole-study results and caveats: Each seasonal influenza vaccination, the authors suggested, recruits few new T cells.

In its sample, this clonotype was seen many times. What it binds is not known. The sequencing here drew on CD4+ T cells sorted from PBMCs, taken about 5 days after vaccination. This receptor was obtained from a man aged 50 to 60 who received an inactivated influenza vaccine. The chain joins TRBV7-2 to TRBJ2-1; D is ambiguous. CDR3 nucleotides: TGTGCCAGCAGCTTATACGTTAATGAGCAGTTCTTC. Amino acid sequence: CASSLYVNEQFF.